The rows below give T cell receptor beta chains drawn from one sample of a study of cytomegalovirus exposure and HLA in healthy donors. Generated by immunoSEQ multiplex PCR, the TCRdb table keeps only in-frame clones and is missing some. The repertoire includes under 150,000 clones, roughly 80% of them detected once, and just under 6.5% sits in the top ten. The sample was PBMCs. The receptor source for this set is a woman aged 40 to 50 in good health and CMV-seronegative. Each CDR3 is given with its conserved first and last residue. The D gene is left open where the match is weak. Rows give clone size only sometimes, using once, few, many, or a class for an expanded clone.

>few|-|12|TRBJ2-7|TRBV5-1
TGCGCCAGCAGCGCGGACATCCACGAGCAGTACTTC
CASSADIHEQYF
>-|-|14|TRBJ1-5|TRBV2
TGTGCCAGCAGTGAACAGTCAGACAATCAGCCCCAGCATTTT
CASSEQSDNQPQHF
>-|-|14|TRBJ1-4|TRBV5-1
TGCGCCAGCAGCGCAGGTGCAACTAATGAAAAACTGTTTTTT
CASSAGATNEKLFF
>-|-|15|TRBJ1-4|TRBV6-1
TGTGCCAGCAGTTCCGCGGGGGAGGGCGGAGAAAAACTGTTTTTT
CASSSAGEGGEKLFF
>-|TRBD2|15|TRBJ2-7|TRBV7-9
TGTGCCAGCAGCTTAGGGATAGCGGGAGGAGACGAGCAGTACTTC
CASSLGIAGGDEQYF
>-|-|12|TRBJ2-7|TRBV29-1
TGCAGCGTTGAAGATGGGCGCCACGAGCAGTACTTC
CSVEDGRHEQYF
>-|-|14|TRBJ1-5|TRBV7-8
TGTGCCAGCAGCCCCCAAAACAGTCTCCAGCCCCAGCATTTT
CASSPQNSLQPQHF
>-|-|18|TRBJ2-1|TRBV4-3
TGCGCCAGCAGCCAAGGGAGTTGGCGGGAACGGTCCTACAATGAGCAGTTCTTC
CASSQGSWRERSYNEQFF
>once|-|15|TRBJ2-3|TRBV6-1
TGTGCCAGCAGTGAGGGGCGGGATGGTGCAGATACGCAGTATTTT
CASSEGRDGADTQYF
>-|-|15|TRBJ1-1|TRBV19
TGTGCCAGTAGCCGGGCAGGGAATAGGGGCACTGAAGCTTTCTTT
CASSRAGNRGTEAFF
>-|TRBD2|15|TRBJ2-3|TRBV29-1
TGCAGCGTTTCCGGGACTAGCGGGTTGACAGATACGCAGTATTTT
CSVSGTSGLTDTQYF
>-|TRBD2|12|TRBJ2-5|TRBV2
TGTGCAGCGCGGGGGGAATTGGAGACCCAGTACTTC
CAARGELETQYF
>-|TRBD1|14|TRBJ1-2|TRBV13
TGTGCCAGCAGCACAATACAGGGGAACTATGGCTACACCTTC
CASSTIQGNYGYTF
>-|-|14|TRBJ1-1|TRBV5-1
TGCGCCAGCAGCTTGGGGCAGGTTAACACTGAAGCTTTCTTT
CASSLGQVNTEAFF
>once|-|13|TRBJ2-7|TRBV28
TGTGCCAGCAGTTTCGGAAGGGACAACGAGCAGTACTTC
CASSFGRDNEQYF
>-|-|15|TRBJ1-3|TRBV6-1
TGTGCCAGCAGTGATCAAGCTGTCTCTGGAAACACCATATATTTT
CASSDQAVSGNTIYF
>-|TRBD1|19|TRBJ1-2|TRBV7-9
TGTGCCAGCAGCTTAGATATCCGAACAGGGGGCGTATCGGACTATGGCTACACCTTC
CASSLDIRTGGVSDYGYTF
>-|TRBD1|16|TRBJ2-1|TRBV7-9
TGTGCCAGCAGCCCCCGGTCCGGGACAGAGGACAATGAGCAGTTCTTC
CASSPRSGTEDNEQFF
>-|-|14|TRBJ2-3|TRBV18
TGTGCCAGCTCACCTGGGAATGGAGGAGATACGCAGTATTTT
CASSPGNGGDTQYF
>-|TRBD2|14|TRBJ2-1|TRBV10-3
TGTGCCATCAGTGCACTAGCGGGAAACGATGAGCAGTTCTTC
CAISALAGNDEQFF
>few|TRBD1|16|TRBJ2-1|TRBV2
TGTGCCAGCAGTGAAGATCGTCGGACAGGCTACAATGAGCAGTTCTTC
CASSEDRRTGYNEQFF
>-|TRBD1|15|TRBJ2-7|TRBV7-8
TGTGCCAGCAGCCCTCAGACAGGGGGTCTTAACGAGCAGTACTTC
CASSPQTGGLNEQYF
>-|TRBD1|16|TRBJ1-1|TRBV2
TGTGCCAGCAGTGCCTGGACAGGGTTTGCGGGCACTGAAGCTTTCTTT
CASSAWTGFAGTEAFF
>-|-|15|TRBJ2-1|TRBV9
TGTGCCAGCAGCGTAGGTGGGGGGAGTGGCAATGAGCAGTTCTTC
CASSVGGGSGNEQFF
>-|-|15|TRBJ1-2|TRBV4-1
TGCGCCAGCAGCCAAGACGGTACAAGGGGCTATGGCTACACCTTC
CASSQDGTRGYGYTF
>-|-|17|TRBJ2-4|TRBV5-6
TGTGCCAGCAGCCTACCCGCACAGGGATTAGCCAAAAACATTCAGTACTTC
CASSLPAQGLAKNIQYF
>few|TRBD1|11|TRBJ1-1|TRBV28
TGTGCCAGCAGTTTTAACAGGGGGGCTTTCTTT
CASSFNRGAFF
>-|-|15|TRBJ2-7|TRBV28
TGTGCCAGCAGTTTCCTCGGGACTGGTCCCTACGAGCAGTACTTC
CASSFLGTGPYEQYF
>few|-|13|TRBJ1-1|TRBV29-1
TGCAGCGTTGAGTTCGGGATGAACACTGAAGCTTTCTTT
CSVEFGMNTEAFF
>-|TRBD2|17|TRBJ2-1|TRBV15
TGTGCCACCAGCAGAGGATTGTCGGGAGGGCCCTACAATGAGCAGTTCTTC
CATSRGLSGGPYNEQFF
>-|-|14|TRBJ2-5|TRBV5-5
TGTGCCAGCAGCCCCGGAGGGCCCCAAGAGACCCAGTACTTC
CASSPGGPQETQYF
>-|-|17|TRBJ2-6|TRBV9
TGTGCCAGCAGCGGCACAATCCTTGAGGCTGGGGCCAACGGCCTGACTTTC
CASSGTILEAGANGLTF
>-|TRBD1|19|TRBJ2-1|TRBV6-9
TGTGCCAGCAGTTTCCCTCCCCCTCCCCGGGACAGGGGTCACAATGAGCAGTTCTTC
CASSFPPPPRDRGHNEQFF
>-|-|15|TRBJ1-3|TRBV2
TGTGCCAGCAGTGAAATTGGACACCCTGGAAACACCATATATTTT
CASSEIGHPGNTIYF
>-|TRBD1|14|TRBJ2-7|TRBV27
TGTGCCAGCAGTCACGGGACAGGAACCTACGAGCAGTACTTC
CASSHGTGTYEQYF
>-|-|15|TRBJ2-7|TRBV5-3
TGTGCCAGAAGCGAACAGCGGGCCCTCTCCTACGAGCAGTACTTC
CARSEQRALSYEQYF
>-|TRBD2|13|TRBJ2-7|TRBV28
TGTGCCAGCACACTAGCGGGGCACTACGAGCAGTACTTC
CASTLAGHYEQYF
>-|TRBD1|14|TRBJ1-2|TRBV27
TGTGCCAGCATGCCCGGCAGGGGGGTAGTTGGCTACACCTTC
CASMPGRGVVGYTF
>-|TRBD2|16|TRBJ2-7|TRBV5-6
TGTGCCAGCAGCTTGGGTCTAGCGGGAGCCTCCTACGAGCAGTACTTC
CASSLGLAGASYEQYF
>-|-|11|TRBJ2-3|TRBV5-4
TGTGCCAGCAGCTTCGGAGATACGCAGTATTTT
CASSFGDTQYF
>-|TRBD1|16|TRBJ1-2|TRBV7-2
TGTGCCAGCAGCCCAGAGACCACAGGGGCCGGGTATGGCTACACCTTC
CASSPETTGAGYGYTF
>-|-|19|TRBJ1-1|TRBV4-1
TGCGCCAGCAGCCAAGCTACCCTGCGCGTGGTAAGAGTGAACACTGAAGCTTTCTTT
CASSQATLRVVRVNTEAFF
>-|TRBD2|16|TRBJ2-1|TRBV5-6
TGTGCCAGCAGCTTGAGCGGCAGCGGGACTATCAATGAGCAGTTCTTC
CASSLSGSGTINEQFF
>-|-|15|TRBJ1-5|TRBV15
TGTGCCACCAGCAGAGAGACAGGAAGCAATCAGCCCCAGCATTTT
CATSRETGSNQPQHF
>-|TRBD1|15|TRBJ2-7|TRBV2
TGTGCCAGCAGCCAAGTGGGACAGGCTTCCTACGAGCAGTACTTC
CASSQVGQASYEQYF
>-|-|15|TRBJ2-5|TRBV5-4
TGTGCCAGCAGCCCGTCGGGTGGCGGACAAGAGACCCAGTACTTC
CASSPSGGGQETQYF
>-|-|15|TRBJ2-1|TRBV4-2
TGTGCCAGCAGCCAACTCTCGTCCTCCTACAATGAGCAGTTCTTC
CASSQLSSSYNEQFF
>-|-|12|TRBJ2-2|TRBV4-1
TGCGCCAGCAGCTTTATCACCGGGGAGCTGTTTTTT
CASSFITGELFF
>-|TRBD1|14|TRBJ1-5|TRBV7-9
TGTTCCAGCAGCCAGGGACAGGGAGGTCAGCCCCAGCATTTT
CSSSQGQGGQPQHF